These T cell receptor beta chains were read from a single sample in a study of early T cells in non-severe SARS-CoV-2 infection. TCRdb re-called the 5' RACE reads with MiXCR, one entry per CDR3 protein. The table lists tens of thousands of distinct CDR3 sequences, about 9.1% of them singletons. Here the sequenced sample was whole blood, taken at baseline. The source of these receptors is an adult who was a healthcare worker with PCR-confirmed SARS-CoV-2 infection or an uninfected control (not recorded which). Both conserved end residues are part of each CDR3. A D gene is named only where the DNA matches it firmly. Only part of the rows carry a size: once, few, many, or a class if the clone is expanded.

clone_size	d_call	v_call	j_call	cdr3_aa	cdr3_nt
many	TRBD2	TRBV5-4	TRBJ2-1	CASSLGVLLAGGDNEQFF	TGTGCCAGCAGCTTGGGGGTCCTACTAGCGGGAGGGGACAATGAGCAGTTCTTC
.	.	TRBV28	TRBJ2-7	CASSVAYEQYF	TGTGCCAGCAGTGTAGCCTACGAGCAGTACTTC
few	TRBD2	TRBV9	TRBJ2-5	CASSARLAGEETQYF	TGTGCCAGCAGCGCCCGACTAGCGGGAGAAGAGACCCAGTACTTC
many	.	TRBV7-9	TRBJ1-1	CASSLGVYSTEAFF	TGTGCCAGCAGCTTAGGGGTTTACAGCACTGAAGCTTTCTTT
many	.	TRBV4-3	TRBJ2-7	CASSQETTAYRGYLYEQYF	TGCGCCAGCAGCCAAGAAACAACCGCCTACCGGGGATATCTCTACGAGCAGTACTTC
many	.	TRBV29-1	TRBJ1-3	CSAETVSGNTIYF	TGCAGCGCCGAGACGGTATCTGGAAACACCATATATTTT
few	TRBD1	TRBV28	TRBJ2-3	CASTNIQTGADSTQYF	TGTGCCAGCACCAATATTCAGACAGGGGCGGACTCTACGCAGTATTTT
many	TRBD1	TRBV28	TRBJ1-2	CASSSWTGSYGYTF	TGTGCCAGCAGTTCATGGACAGGATCTTATGGCTACACCTTC
few	.	TRBV28	TRBJ2-7	CASSLPRDNYEQYF	TGTGCCAGCAGTTTGCCTCGGGACAACTACGAGCAGTACTTC
many	.	TRBV15	TRBJ1-6	CATSRADNSPLHF	TGTGCCACCAGCCGGGCAGATAATTCACCCCTCCACTTT
few	.	TRBV12-3/TRBV12-4	TRBJ2-3	CASSFSSGNTQYF	TGTGCCAGCAGTTTTTCTTCTGGGAACACGCAGTATTTT